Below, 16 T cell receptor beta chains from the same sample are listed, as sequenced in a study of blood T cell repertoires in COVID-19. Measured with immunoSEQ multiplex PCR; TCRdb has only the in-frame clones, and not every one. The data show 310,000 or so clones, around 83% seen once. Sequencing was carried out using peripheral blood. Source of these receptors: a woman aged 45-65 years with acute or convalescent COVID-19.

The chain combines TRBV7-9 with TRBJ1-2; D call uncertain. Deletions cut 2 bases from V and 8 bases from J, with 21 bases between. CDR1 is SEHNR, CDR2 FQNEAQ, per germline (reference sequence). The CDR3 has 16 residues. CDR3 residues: CASSLNPSLPGAGYTF. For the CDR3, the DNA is TGTGCCAGCAGCTTAAATCCCTCTCTGCCGGGAGCAGGCTACACCTTC.

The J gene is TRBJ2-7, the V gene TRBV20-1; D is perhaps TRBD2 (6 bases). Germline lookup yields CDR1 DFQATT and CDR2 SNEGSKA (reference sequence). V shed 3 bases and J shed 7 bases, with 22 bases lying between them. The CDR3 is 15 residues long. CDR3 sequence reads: CSASEGLTLSGEQYF. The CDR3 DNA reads TGCAGTGCTAGTGAGGGACTTACTCTATCTGGGGAGCAGTACTTC.

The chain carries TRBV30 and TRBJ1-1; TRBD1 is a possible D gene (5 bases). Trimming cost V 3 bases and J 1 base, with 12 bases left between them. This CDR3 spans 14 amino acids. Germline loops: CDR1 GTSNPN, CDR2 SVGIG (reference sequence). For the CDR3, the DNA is TGTGCCTGGAGCTACGGGGGATGGAACACTGAAGCTTTCTTT. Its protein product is CAWSYGGWNTEAFF.

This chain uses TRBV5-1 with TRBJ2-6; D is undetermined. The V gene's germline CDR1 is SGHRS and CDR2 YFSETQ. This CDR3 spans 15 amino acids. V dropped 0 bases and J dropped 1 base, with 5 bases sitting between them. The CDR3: CASSLAVSGANVLTF. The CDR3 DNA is TGCGCCAGCAGCTTGGCTGTTTCTGGGGCCAACGTCCTGACTTTC.

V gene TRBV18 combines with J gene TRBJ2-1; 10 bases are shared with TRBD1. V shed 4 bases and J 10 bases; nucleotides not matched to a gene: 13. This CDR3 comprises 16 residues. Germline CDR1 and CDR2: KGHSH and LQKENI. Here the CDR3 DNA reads TGTGCCAGCTCACTCCTCGGACAGGGGGATATTCTAGAGCAGTTCTTC. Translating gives CASSLLGQGDILEQFF. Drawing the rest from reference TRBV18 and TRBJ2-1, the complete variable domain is NAGVMQNPRHLVRRRGQEARLRCSPMKGHSHVYWYRQLPEEGLKFMVYLQKENIIDESGMPKERFSAEFPKEGPSILRIQQVVRGDSAAYFCASSLLGQGDILEQFFGPGTRLTVL.

CDR3 bases: TGTGCCAGCTCCGGAAGGTGGCTAGGGGCCTACGAGCAGTACTTC. Translating gives CASSGRWLGAYEQYF. The gene calls are TRBV18 and TRBJ2-7, with D perhaps matching TRBD1 (5 bases). Germline-derived CDR1 and CDR2 are KGHSH and LQKENI. This CDR3 comprises 15 residues. The V and J ends lost 6 bases and 2 bases respectively, with 17 bases between them.

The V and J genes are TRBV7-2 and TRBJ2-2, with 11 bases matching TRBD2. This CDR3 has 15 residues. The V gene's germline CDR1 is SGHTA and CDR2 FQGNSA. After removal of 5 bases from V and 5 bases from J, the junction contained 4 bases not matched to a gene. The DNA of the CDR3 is TGTGCCAGCAGCCCCCGGACTAGCGGGACCGGGGAGCTGTTTTTT. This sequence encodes CASSPRTSGTGELFF.

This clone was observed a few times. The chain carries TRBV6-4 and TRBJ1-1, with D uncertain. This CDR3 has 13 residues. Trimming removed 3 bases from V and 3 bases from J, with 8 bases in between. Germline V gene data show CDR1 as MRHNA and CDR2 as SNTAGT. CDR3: CASSEYFDTEAFF. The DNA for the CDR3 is TGTGCCAGCAGTGAATACTTCGACACTGAAGCTTTCTTT.

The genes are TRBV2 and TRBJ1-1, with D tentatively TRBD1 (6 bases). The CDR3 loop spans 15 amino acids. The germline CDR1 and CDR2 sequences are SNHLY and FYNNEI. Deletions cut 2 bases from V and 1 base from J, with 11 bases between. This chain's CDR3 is CASSEQGPRNTEAFF. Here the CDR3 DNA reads TGTGCCAGCAGTGAACAGGGGCCTAGGAACACTGAAGCTTTCTTT.

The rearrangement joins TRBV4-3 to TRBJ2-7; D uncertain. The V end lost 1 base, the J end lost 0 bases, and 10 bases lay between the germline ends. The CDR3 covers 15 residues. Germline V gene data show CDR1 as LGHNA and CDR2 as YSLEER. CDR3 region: CASSQGAGYSYEQYF. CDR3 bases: TGCGCCAGCAGCCAAGGGGCCGGATACTCCTACGAGCAGTACTTC.

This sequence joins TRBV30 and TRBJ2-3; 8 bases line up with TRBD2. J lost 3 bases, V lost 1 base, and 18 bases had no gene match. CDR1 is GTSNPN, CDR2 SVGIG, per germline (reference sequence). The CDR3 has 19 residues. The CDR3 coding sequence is TGTGCCTGGAGTGCGAGCCGGCGGACTAGCTTGGCCCTAACAGATACGCAGTATTTT. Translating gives CAWSASRRTSLALTDTQYF. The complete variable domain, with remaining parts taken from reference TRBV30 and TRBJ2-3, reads SQTIHQWPATLVQPVGSPLSLECTVEGTSNPNLYWYRQAAGRGLQLLFYSVGIGQISSEVPQNLSASRPQDRQFILSSKKLLLSDSGFYLCAWSASRRTSLALTDTQYFGPGTRLTVL.

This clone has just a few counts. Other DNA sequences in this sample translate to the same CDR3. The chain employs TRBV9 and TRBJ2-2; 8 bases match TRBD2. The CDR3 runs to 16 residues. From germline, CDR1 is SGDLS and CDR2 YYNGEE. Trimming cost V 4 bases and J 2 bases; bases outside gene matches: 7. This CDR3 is CASSTPSGLNTGELFF. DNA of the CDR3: TGTGCCAGCAGCACTCCTAGCGGGCTTAACACCGGGGAGCTGTTTTTT.

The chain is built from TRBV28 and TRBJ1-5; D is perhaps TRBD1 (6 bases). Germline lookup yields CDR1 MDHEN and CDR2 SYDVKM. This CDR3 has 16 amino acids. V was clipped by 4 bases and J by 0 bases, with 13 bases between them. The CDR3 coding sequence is TGTGCCAGCAGTTATGGGACAACAAATAGCAATCAGCCCCAGCATTTT. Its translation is CASSYGTTNSNQPQHF.

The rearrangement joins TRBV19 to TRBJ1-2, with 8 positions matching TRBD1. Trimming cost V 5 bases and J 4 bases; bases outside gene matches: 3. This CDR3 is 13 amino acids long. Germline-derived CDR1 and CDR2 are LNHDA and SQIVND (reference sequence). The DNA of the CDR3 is TGTGCCAGTAGTTCAACAGGGGGCTATGGCTACACCTTC. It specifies CASSSTGGYGYTF.

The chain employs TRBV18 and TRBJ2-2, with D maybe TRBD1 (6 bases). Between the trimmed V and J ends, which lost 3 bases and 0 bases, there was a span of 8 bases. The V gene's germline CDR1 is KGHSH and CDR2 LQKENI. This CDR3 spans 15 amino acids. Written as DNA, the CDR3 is TGTGCCAGCTCACCGCGACAGGCGAACACCGGGGAGCTGTTTTTT. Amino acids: CASSPRQANTGELFF. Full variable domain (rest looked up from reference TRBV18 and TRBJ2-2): NAGVMQNPRHLVRRRGQEARLRCSPMKGHSHVYWYRQLPEEGLKFMVYLQKENIIDESGMPKERFSAEFPKEGPSILRIQQVVRGDSAAYFCASSPRQANTGELFFGEGSRLTVL.

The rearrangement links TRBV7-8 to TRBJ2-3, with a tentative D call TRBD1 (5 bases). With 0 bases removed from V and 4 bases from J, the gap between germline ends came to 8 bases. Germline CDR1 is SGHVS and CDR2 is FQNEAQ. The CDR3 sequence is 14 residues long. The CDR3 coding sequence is TGTGCCAGCAGCTTAGCGACAGACGCAGATACGCAGTATTTT. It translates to CASSLATDADTQYF.